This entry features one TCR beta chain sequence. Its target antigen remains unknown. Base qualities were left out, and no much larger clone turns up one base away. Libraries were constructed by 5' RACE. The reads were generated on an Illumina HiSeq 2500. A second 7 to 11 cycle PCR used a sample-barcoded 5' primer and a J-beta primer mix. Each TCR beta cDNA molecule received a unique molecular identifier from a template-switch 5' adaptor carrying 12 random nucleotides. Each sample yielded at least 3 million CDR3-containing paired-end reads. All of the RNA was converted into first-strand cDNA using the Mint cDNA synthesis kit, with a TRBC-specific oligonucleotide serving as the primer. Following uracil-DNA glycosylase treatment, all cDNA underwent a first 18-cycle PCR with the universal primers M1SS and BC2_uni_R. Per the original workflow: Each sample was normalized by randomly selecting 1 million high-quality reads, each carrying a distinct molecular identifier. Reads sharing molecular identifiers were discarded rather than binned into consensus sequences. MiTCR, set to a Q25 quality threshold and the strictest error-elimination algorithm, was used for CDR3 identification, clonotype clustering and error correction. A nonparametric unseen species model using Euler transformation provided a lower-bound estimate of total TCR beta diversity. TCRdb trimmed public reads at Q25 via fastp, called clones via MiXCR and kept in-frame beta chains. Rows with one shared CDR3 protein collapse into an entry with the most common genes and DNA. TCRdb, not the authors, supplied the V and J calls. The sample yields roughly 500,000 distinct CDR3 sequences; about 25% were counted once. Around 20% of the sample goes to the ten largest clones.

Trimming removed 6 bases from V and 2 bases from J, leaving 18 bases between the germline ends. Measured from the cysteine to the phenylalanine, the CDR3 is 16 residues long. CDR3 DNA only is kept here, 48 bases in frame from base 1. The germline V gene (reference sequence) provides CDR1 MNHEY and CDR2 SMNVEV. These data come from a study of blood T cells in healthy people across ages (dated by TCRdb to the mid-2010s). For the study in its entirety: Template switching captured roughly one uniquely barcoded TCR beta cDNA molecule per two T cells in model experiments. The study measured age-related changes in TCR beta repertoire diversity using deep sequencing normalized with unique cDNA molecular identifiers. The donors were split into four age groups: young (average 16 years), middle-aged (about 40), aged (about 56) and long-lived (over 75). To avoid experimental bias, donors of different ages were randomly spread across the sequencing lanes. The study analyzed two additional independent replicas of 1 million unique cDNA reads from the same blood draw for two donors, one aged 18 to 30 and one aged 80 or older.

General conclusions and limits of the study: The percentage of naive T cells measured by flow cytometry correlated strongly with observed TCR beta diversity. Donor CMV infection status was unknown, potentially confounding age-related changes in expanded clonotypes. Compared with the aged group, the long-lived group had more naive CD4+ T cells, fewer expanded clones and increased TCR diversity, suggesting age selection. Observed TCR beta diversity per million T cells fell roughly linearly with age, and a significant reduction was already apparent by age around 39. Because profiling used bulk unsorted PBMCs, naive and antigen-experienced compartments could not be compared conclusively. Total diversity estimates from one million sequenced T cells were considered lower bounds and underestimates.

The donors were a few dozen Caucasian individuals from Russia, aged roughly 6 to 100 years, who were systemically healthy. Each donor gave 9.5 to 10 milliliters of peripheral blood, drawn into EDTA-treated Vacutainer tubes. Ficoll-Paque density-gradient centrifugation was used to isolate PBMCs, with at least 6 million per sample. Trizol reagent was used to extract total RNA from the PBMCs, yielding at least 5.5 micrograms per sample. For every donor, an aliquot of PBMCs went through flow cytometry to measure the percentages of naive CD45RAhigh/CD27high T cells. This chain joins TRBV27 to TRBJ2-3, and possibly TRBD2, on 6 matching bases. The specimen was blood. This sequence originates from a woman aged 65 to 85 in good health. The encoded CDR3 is CASSRFQGLYTDTQYF. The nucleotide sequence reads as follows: TGTGCCAGCAGCCGGTTTCAGGGACTGTACACAGATACGCAGTATTTT.